This TCR beta chain is from a study of T cell responses to AZD1222 COVID-19 vaccine. Sequencing used immunoSEQ multiplex PCR; TCRdb keeps in-frame clones, though not all of them. The data contain tens of thousands of clones, approximately 92% of them seen just once; the ten biggest clones take up roughly 5.1%. General study results and limits: Every sample of the repertoires postdated the peak T cell response. Two AZD1222 administrations were followed by greater Spike-specific TCR breadth and depth.

Trimming removed 4 bases from V and 5 bases from J, with 15 bases in between. Germline V gene data show CDR1 as SQVTM and CDR2 as ANQGSEA. The CDR3 length is 14 residues. About this clone itself: Its cognate antigen is unknown.

The sequencing used peripheral blood, collected 28 days after the second AZD1222 dose. The receptor was derived from an adult who received the AZD1222 COVID-19 vaccine. The chain couples TRBV29-1 to TRBJ2-1; TRBD1 is a possible D gene (5 bases). Here the CDR3 DNA reads TGCAGCGTTGCTTGGACACTGCCTAACAATGAGCAGTTCTTC. Translation: CSVAWTLPNNEQFF.